A selection of T cell receptor beta chains follows, all from one sample in a study of blood T cell repertoires in COVID-19. The protocol was immunoSEQ multiplex PCR, while the TCRdb copy is restricted to in-frame clones and leaves out a portion. The sample holds around 250,000 clones, approximately 81% seen once. The sample comprised PBMCs or T cells enriched from blood (not recorded which). The receptors come from a woman aged 50 to 60 who had been exposed to COVID-19. CDR3s include the opening cysteine and the closing phenylalanine or tryptophan. The D gene is left open where the match is weak. Size is omitted from some rows. Given values are once, few, many or a class for expanded clones.

V	size	J	D	CDR3	DNA
TRBV6-5	once	TRBJ1-2	.	CASTQGEGYTF	TGTGCCAGCACTCAGGGCGAAGGCTACACCTTC
TRBV4-3	few	TRBJ2-1	TRBD1	CASSQPGQGQNEQFF	TGCGCCAGCAGCCAACCGGGACAGGGCCAAAATGAGCAGTTCTTC
TRBV9	.	TRBJ1-2	TRBD1	CASSVRDRGRQGGYTF	TGTGCCAGCAGCGTTCGGGACAGGGGGCGCCAAGGTGGCTACACCTTC
TRBV5-1	.	TRBJ2-3	TRBD1	CASSLAGDRMDTQYF	TGCGCCAGCAGCTTGGCCGGGGACAGGATGGATACGCAGTATTTT
TRBV5-1	few	TRBJ2-5	TRBD2	CASSSLAEETQYF	TGCGCCAGCAGCTCACTAGCGGAAGAGACCCAGTACTTC
TRBV29-1	few	TRBJ1-5	.	CSVAIGAGQQPQHF	TGCAGCGTTGCCATAGGGGCAGGGCAACAGCCCCAGCATTTT
TRBV2	.	TRBJ2-3	.	CASSGSGDTQYF	TGTGCCAGCAGTGGATCCGGAGATACGCAGTATTTT
TRBV6-5	.	TRBJ1-1	.	CAAQLHPTGNTEAFF	TGTGCCGCACAACTACACCCCACGGGGAACACTGAAGCTTTCTTT
TRBV10-2	.	TRBJ1-6	.	CASSEGAGDNSPLHF	TGCGCCAGCAGTGAGGGGGCAGGGGATAATTCACCCCTCCACTTT
TRBV11-2	.	TRBJ1-2	TRBD1	CASSLGQGAAFYGYTF	TGTGCCAGCAGCTTGGGACAGGGGGCGGCTTTTTATGGCTACACCTTC
TRBV7-2	.	TRBJ2-3	TRBD2	CASSLKASSGGTDTQYF	TGTGCCAGCAGCTTAAAGGCCTCTAGCGGGGGCACAGATACGCAGTATTTT
TRBV2	.	TRBJ2-5	.	CASMPLYWSQETQYF	TGTGCCAGCATGCCGCTCTACTGGTCCCAAGAGACCCAGTACTTC
TRBV11-2	.	TRBJ1-1	.	CASSSVLLNTEAFF	TGTGCCAGCAGCTCGGTGTTGCTTAACACTGAAGCTTTCTTT